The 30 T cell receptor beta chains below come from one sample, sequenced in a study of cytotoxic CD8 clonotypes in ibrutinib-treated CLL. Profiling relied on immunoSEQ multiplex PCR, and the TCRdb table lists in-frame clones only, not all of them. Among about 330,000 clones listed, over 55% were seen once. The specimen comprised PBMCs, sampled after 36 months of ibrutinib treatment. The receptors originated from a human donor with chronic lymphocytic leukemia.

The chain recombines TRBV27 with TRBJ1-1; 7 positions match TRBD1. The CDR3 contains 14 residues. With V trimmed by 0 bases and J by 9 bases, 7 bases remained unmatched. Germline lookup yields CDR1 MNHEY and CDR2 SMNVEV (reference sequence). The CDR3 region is CASSLSGRQGQAFF. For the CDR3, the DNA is TGTGCCAGCAGTTTATCGGGTAGACAGGGTCAAGCTTTCTTT.

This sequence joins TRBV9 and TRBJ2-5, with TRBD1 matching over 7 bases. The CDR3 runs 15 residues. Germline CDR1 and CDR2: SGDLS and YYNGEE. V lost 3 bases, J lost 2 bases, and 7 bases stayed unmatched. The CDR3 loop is CASSAVTGIQETQYF. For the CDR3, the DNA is TGTGCCAGCAGCGCCGTGACAGGGATACAAGAGACCCAGTACTTC. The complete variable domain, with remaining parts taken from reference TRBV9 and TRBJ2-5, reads DSGVTQTPKHLITATGQRVTLRCSPRSGDLSVYWYQQSLDQGLQFLIQYYNGEERAKGNILERFSAQQFPDLHSELNLSSLELGDSALYFCASSAVTGIQETQYFGPGTRLLVL.

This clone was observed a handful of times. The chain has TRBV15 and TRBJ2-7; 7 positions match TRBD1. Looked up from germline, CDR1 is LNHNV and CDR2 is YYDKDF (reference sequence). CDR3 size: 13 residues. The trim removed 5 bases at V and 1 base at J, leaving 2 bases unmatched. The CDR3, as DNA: TGTGCCACCAGCCAGGACAGGTCCTACGAGCAGTACTTC. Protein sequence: CATSQDRSYEQYF.

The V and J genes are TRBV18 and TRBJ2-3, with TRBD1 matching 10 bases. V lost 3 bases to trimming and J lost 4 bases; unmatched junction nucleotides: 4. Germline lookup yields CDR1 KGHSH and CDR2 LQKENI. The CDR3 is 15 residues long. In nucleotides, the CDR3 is TGTGCCAGCTCACCGCGACAGGGGGCCGCAGATACGCAGTATTTT. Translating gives CASSPRQGAADTQYF.

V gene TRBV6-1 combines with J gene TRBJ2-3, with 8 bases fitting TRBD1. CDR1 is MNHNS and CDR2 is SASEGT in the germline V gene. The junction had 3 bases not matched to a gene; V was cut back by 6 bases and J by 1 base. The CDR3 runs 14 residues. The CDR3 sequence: CASRQTGGTDTQYF. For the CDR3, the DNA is TGTGCCAGCAGACAGACAGGGGGCACAGATACGCAGTATTTT.

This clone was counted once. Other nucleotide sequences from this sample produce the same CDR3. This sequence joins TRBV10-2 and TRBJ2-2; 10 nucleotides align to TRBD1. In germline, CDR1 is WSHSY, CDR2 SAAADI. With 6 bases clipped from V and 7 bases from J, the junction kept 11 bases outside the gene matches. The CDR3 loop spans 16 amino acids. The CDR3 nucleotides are TGCGCCAGCAGCACCCAACCGGGACAGGGGATCGGGGAGCTGTTTTTT. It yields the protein CASSTQPGQGIGELFF.

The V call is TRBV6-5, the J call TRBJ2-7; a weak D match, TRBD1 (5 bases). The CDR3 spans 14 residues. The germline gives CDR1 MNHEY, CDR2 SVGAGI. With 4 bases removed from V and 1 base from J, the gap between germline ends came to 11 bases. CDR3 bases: TGTGCCAGCAGTTTGGCACAGGATTCCTACGAGCAGTACTTC. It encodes CASSLAQDSYEQYF.

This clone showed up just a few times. The CDR3 coding sequence is TGCGCCAGCAGCTTAGGTGTGACAGGGGCCGGCGCAGATACGCAGTATTTT. This sequence encodes CASSLGVTGAGADTQYF. J is TRBJ2-3 and V is TRBV5-1, with 8 bases matching TRBD1. The V and J ends lost 2 bases and 4 bases, in that order; junction bases with no gene match: 12. CDR3 length equals 17 residues. Germline V CDR1 and CDR2: SGHRS, YFSETQ.

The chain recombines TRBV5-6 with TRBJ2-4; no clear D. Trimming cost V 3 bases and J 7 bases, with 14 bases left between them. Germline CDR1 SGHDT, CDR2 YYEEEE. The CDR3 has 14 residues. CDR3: CASSSVRDWNIQYF. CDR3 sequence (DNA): TGTGCCAGCAGCTCGGTTAGGGATTGGAACATTCAGTACTTC.

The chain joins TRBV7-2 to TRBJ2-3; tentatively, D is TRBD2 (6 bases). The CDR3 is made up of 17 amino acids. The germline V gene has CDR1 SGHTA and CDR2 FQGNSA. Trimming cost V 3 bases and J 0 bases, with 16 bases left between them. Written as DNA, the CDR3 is TGTGCCAGCAGCTTCGGGACTGGCCGATTTAGCACAGATACGCAGTATTTT. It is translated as CASSFGTGRFSTDTQYF.

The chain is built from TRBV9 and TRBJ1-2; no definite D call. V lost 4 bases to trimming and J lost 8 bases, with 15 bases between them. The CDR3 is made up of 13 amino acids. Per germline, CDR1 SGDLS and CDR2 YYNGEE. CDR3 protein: CASSPSDPRGYTF. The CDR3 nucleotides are TGTGCCAGCAGCCCCTCGGACCCTCGAGGCTACACCTTC.

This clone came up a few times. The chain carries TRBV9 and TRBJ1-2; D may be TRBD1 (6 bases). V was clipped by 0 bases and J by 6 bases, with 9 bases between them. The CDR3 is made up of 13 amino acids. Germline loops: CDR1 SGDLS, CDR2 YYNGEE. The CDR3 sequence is CASSVVGAHGYTF. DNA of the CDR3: TGTGCCAGCAGCGTAGTGGGGGCGCATGGCTACACCTTC.

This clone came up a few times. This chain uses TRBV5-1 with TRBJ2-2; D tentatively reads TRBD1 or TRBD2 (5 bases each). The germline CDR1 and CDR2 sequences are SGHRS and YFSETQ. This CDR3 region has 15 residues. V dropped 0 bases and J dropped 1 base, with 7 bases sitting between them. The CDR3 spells CASSLGDLNTGELFF. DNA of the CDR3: TGCGCCAGCAGCTTGGGGGACCTGAACACCGGGGAGCTGTTTTTT.

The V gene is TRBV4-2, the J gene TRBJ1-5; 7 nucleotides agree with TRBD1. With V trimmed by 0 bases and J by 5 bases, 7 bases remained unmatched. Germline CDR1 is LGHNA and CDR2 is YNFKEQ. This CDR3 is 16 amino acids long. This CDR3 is CASSQDPEGAHQPQHF. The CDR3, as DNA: TGTGCCAGCAGCCAAGACCCGGAGGGGGCTCATCAGCCCCAGCATTTT.

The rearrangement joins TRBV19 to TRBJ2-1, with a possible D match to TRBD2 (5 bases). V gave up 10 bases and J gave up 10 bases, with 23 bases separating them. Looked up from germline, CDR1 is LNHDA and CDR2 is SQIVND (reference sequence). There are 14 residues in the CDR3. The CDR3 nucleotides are TGTGCCACTACCTTGGAGTACTCTAGCCTCGAGCAGTTCTTC. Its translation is CATTLEYSSLEQFF.

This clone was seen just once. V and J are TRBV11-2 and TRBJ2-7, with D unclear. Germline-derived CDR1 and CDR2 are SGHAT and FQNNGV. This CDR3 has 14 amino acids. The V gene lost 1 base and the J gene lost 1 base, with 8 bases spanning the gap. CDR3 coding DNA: TGTGCCAGCAGCTTAGGGTTGGGTTCCTACGAGCAGTACTTC. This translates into CASSLGLGSYEQYF.

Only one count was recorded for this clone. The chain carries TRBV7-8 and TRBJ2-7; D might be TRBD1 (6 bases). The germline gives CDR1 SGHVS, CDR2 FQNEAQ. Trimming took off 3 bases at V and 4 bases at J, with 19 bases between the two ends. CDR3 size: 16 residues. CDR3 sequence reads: CASSFGLMGAQYEQYF. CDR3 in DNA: TGTGCCAGCAGCTTTGGATTGATGGGGGCGCAGTACGAGCAGTACTTC. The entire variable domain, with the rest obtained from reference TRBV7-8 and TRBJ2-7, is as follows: GAGVSQSPRYKVAKRGQDVALRCDPISGHVSLFWYQQALGQGPEFLTYFQNEAQLDKSGLPSDRFFAERPEGSVSTLKIQRTQQEDSAVYLCASSFGLMGAQYEQYFGPGTRLTVT.

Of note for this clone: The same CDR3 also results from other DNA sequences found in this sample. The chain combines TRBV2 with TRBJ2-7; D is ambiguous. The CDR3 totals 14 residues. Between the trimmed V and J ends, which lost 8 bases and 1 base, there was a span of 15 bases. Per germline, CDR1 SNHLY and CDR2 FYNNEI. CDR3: CASSRDNVSYEQYF. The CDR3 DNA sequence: TGTGCCAGCTCGCGCGACAACGTGTCCTACGAGCAGTACTTC.

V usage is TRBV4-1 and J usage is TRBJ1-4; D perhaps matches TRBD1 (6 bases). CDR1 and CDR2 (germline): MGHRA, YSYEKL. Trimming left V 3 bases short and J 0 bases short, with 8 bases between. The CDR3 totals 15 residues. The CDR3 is CASSQRTATNEKLFF. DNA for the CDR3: TGCGCCAGCAGCCAGAGGACAGCAACTAATGAAAAACTGTTTTTT.

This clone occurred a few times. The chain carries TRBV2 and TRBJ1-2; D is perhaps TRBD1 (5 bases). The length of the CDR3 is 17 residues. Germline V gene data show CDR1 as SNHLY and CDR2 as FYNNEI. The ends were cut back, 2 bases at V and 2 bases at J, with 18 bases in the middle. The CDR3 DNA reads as TGTGCCAGCAGTGAAAGGCTAGGGGTCTCCCTAAACTATGGCTACACCTTC. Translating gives CASSERLGVSLNYGYTF.

CDR3 in amino acids: CASNLEATTYGYTF. As DNA, the CDR3 is TGTGCCAGCAACCTAGAAGCCACAACCTATGGCTACACCTTC. The rearrangement links TRBV6-5 to TRBJ1-2; D is uncertain. V was cut by 7 bases and J by 4 bases, with 16 bases left in between. Germline V lookup: CDR1 MNHEY, CDR2 SVGAGI. CDR3 length: 14 amino acids.

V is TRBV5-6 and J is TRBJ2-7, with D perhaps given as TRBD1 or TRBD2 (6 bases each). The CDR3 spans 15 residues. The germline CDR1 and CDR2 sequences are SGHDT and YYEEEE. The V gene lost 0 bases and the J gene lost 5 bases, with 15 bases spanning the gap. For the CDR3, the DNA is TGTGCCAGCAGCTTGGTTCGGGGGCCGAGGAACGAGCAGTACTTC. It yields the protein CASSLVRGPRNEQYF.

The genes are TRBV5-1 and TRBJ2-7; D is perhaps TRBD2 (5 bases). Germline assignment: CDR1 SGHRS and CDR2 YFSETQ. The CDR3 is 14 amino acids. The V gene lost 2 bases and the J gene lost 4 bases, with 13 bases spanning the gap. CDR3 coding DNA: TGCGCCAGCAGCTTTTGGACGGAGGAATACGAGCAGTACTTC. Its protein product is CASSFWTEEYEQYF.

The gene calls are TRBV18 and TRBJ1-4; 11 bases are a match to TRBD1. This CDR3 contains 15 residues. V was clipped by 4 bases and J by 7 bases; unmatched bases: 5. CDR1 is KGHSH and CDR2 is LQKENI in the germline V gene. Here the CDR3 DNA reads TGTGCCAGCTCACGCGGACAGGGGGCTATTGAAAAACTGTTTTTT. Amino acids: CASSRGQGAIEKLFF. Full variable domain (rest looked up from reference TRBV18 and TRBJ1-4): NAGVMQNPRHLVRRRGQEARLRCSPMKGHSHVYWYRQLPEEGLKFMVYLQKENIIDESGMPKERFSAEFPKEGPSILRIQQVVRGDSAAYFCASSRGQGAIEKLFFGSGTQLSVL.

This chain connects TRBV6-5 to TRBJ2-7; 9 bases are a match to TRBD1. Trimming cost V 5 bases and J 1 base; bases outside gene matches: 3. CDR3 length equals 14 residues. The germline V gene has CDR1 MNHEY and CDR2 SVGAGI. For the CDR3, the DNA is TGTGCCAGCAGTCGGGACAGGGTATCCTACGAGCAGTACTTC. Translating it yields CASSRDRVSYEQYF.

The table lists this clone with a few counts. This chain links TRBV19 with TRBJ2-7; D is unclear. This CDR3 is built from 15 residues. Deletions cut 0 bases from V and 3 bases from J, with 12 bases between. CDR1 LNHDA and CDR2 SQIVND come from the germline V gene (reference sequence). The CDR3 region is CASSIEALGHYEQYF. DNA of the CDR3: TGTGCCAGTAGTATAGAGGCTTTGGGCCACTACGAGCAGTACTTC.

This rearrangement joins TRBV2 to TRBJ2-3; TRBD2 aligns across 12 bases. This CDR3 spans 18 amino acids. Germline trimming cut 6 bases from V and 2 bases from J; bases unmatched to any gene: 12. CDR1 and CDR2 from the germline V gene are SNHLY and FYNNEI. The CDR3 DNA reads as TGTGCCAGCAGCTCGCCTCAACTAGCGGGAGGCAACACAGATACGCAGTATTTT. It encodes CASSSPQLAGGNTDTQYF.

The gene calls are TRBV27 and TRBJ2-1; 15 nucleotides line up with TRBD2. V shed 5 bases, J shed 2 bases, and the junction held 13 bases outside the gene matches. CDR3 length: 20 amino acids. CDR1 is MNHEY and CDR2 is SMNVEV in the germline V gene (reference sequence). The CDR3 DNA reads TGTGCCAGCAGTAATTATGACGGGACTAGCGGGGGGAGTCCCTACAATGAGCAGTTCTTC. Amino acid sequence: CASSNYDGTSGGSPYNEQFF.

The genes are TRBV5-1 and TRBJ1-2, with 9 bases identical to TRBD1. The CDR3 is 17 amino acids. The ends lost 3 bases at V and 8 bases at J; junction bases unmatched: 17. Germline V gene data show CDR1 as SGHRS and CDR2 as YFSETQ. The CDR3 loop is CASSSLSDSYDRGGYTF. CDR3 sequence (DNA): TGCGCCAGCAGCTCTCTCTCGGACAGTTATGACAGGGGGGGCTACACCTTC.

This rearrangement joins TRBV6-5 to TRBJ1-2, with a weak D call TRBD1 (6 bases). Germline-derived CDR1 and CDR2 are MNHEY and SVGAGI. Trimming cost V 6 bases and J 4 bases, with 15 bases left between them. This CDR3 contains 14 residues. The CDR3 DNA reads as TGTGCCAGCAGCCCGGGCCTCAGGGGCTATGGCTACACCTTC. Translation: CASSPGLRGYGYTF.